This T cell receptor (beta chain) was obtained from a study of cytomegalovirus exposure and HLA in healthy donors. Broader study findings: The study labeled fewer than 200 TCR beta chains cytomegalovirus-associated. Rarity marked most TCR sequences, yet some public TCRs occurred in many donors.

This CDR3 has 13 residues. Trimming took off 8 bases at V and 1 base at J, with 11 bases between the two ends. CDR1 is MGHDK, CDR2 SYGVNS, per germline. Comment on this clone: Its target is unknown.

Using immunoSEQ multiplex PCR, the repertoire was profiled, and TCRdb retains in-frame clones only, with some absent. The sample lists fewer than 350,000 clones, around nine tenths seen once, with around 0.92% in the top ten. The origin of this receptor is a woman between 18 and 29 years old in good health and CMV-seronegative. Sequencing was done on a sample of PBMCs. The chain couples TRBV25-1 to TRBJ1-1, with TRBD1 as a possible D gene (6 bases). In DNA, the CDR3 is TGTGCCAGCGAGGGGGTCGGGAACACTGAAGCTTTCTTT. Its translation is CASEGVGNTEAFF.